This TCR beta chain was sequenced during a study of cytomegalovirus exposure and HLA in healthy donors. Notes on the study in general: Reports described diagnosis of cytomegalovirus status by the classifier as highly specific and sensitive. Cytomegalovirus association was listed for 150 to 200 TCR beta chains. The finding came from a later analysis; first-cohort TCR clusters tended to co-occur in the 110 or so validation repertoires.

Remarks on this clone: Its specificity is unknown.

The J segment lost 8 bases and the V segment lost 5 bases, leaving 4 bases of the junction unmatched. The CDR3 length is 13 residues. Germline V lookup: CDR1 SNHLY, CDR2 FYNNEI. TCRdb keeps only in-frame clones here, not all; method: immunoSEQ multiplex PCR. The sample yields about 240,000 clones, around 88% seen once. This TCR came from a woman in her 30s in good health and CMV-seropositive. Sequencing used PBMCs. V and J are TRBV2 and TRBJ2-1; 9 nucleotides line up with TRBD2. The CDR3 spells CASSTTSGYEQFF. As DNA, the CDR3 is TGTGCCAGCAGTACGACTAGCGGCTATGAGCAGTTCTTC.